The rows below give T cell receptor beta chains drawn from one sample of a study of blood T cells in healthy people across ages. TCRdb processed the 5' RACE reads anew with MiXCR; each CDR3 protein has one entry. The data show some 700,000 distinct CDR3 sequences, about a fifth seen once. The sample comprised blood. These receptors all stem from a man aged 65 to 85 in good health. CDR3s include the opening cysteine and the closing phenylalanine or tryptophan. The order of the fields is D gene, V gene, clone size, J gene, CDR3 protein, CDR3 DNA. The D gene is left open where the match is weak. The listing skips clone size in some rows; elsewhere it reads once, few, many or a size class.

NA,TRBV6-2/TRBV6-3,NA,TRBJ2-4,CASSFPLGAKNIQYF,TGTGCCAGCAGTTTCCCGTTGGGGGCCAAAAACATTCAGTACTTC
NA,TRBV5-1,NA,TRBJ2-1,CASTLTDSFSYNEQFF,TGCGCCAGCACCCTTACGGACAGCTTCTCCTACAATGAGCAGTTCTTC
NA,TRBV7-2,few,TRBJ1-1,CASRPGVGLNTEAFF,TGTGCCAGCAGGCCCGGGGTGGGGTTGAACACTGAAGCTTTCTTT
NA,TRBV10-3,NA,TRBJ2-3,CAISGRDGNADTQYF,TGTGCCATCAGTGGCCGGGACGGAAACGCAGATACGCAGTATTTT
TRBD1,TRBV6-2/TRBV6-3,once,TRBJ1-1,CASSLTGPNTEAFF,TGTGCCAGCAGTTTGACAGGGCCGAACACTGAAGCTTTCTTT
NA,TRBV12-3/TRBV12-4,few,TRBJ2-6,CASSFLDSSGANVLTF,TGTGCCAGCAGTTTCCTCGACAGCTCTGGGGCCAACGTCCTGACTTTC
TRBD1,TRBV12-5,NA,TRBJ2-3,CASGLVMGQALTDTQYF,TGTGCTAGTGGTTTGGTAATGGGACAGGCGCTCACAGATACGCAGTATTTT
TRBD2,TRBV7-2,NA,TRBJ2-2,CASSPELGRASTGELFF,TGTGCCAGCAGCCCAGAACTCGGGAGGGCCTCTACCGGGGAGCTGTTTTTT
TRBD1,TRBV20-1,few,TRBJ1-2,CSPTGTGTDYGYTF,TGCAGTCCTACCGGGACAGGGACTGACTATGGCTACACCTTC
TRBD2,TRBV29-1,NA,TRBJ2-5,CSVEGLAGGRRETQYF,TGCAGCGTTGAGGGACTAGCGGGAGGGAGGAGAGAGACCCAGTACTTC
NA,TRBV29-1,many,TRBJ2-5,CSVSRAETQYF,TGCAGCGTTTCCAGGGCAGAGACCCAGTACTTC
NA,TRBV12-3/TRBV12-4,NA,TRBJ1-6,CASSPSTTYNSPLHF,TGTGCCAGCAGCCCTTCCACAACCTATAATTCACCCCTCCACTTT
NA,TRBV18,NA,TRBJ1-1,CASSPREDMNTEAFF,TGTGCCAGCTCACCACGTGAGGATATGAACACTGAAGCTTTCTTT
NA,TRBV9,NA,TRBJ1-4,CASSVAARVHEKLFF,TGTGCCAGCAGCGTAGCTGCCAGGGTTCATGAAAAACTGTTTTTT
NA,TRBV20-1,NA,TRBJ1-2,CSAPGGAPYPWYGYTF,TGCAGTGCCCCCGGGGGGGCTCCTTATCCCTGGTATGGCTACACCTTC
TRBD2,TRBV5-4,few,TRBJ2-7,CASSGAGTSGNYEQYF,TGTGCCAGCAGCGGAGCCGGGACTAGCGGGAACTACGAGCAGTACTTC
TRBD2,TRBV12-3/TRBV12-4,NA,TRBJ2-3,CASSSELAGEVDTQYF,TGTGCCAGCAGTTCCGAACTAGCGGGAGAGGTAGATACGCAGTATTTT
NA,TRBV6-5,many,TRBJ2-5,CASRDSVQETQYF,TGTGCCAGCAGGGACAGTGTACAAGAGACCCAGTACTTC
NA,TRBV28,few,TRBJ2-5,CASSLSQGQSQETQYF,TGTGCCAGCAGTTTATCACAGGGTCAGTCGCAAGAGACCCAGTACTTC
NA,TRBV5-6,few,TRBJ2-3,CASSLVGEPSTDTQYF,TGTGCCAGCAGCTTGGTAGGGGAGCCCAGCACAGATACGCAGTATTTT
TRBD1,TRBV12-3/TRBV12-4,few,TRBJ2-5,CASTAGTEETQYF,TGTGCCAGCACCGCAGGGACAGAAGAGACCCAGTACTTC
TRBD2,TRBV10-3,NA,TRBJ2-5,CAISYGTSQETQYF,TGTGCCATCAGTTATGGGACTAGCCAAGAGACCCAGTACTTC
TRBD1,TRBV12-3/TRBV12-4,NA,TRBJ2-3,CASSPDRVTLDTQYF,TGTGCCAGCAGTCCGGACAGGGTTACCCTAGATACGCAGTATTTT
TRBD2,TRBV14,many,TRBJ2-3,CASSQDLGRVDTQYF,TGTGCCAGCAGCCAAGATCTTGGGAGGGTGGATACGCAGTATTTT
TRBD1,TRBV7-9,NA,TRBJ1-1,CASSSTGGKSTEAFF,TGTGCCAGCAGCTCGACAGGGGGGAAGAGCACTGAAGCTTTCTTT
TRBD1,TRBV12-3/TRBV12-4,NA,TRBJ2-3,CASHWTGGTDTQYF,TGTGCCAGCCACTGGACAGGGGGTACAGATACGCAGTATTTT
NA,TRBV12-3/TRBV12-4,few,TRBJ2-3,CASSLFMTDTQYF,TGTGCCAGCAGTTTATTTATGACAGATACGCAGTATTTT
TRBD1,TRBV28,NA,TRBJ1-2,CASSTQGAQGYGYTF,TGTGCCAGCAGTACACAGGGGGCTCAAGGCTATGGCTACACCTTC
NA,TRBV6-5,few,TRBJ2-3,CASREEATDTQYF,TGTGCCAGCAGGGAAGAAGCCACAGATACGCAGTATTTT
NA,TRBV6-5,few,TRBJ1-1,CATAGLASTEAFF,TGTGCGACGGCAGGGCTCGCTTCCACTGAAGCTTTCTTT
NA,TRBV3-1,few,TRBJ1-1,CASSQGGGVEAFF,TGTGCCAGCAGCCAAGGAGGCGGGGTTGAAGCTTTCTTT
NA,TRBV27,NA,TRBJ2-1,CASSLRGHEQFF,TGTGCCAGCAGTTTGCGCGGGCATGAGCAGTTCTTC
NA,TRBV7-7,NA,TRBJ2-5,CASSLVSQGRQETQYF,TGTGCCAGCAGCTTAGTCTCGCAGGGTCGGCAAGAGACCCAGTACTTC
TRBD2,TRBV9,few,TRBJ2-1,CASSVLGTSHLQFF,TGTGCCAGCAGCGTATTAGGGACTAGCCATCTGCAGTTCTTC
NA,TRBV12-3/TRBV12-4,NA,TRBJ2-7,CASSSSLGAYEQYF,TGTGCCAGCAGCTCATCATTAGGGGCCTACGAGCAGTACTTC
NA,TRBV24-1,few,TRBJ2-7,CATSDFYEQYF,TGTGCCACCAGTGATTTCTACGAGCAGTACTTC
NA,TRBV20-1,NA,TRBJ2-3,CSARKDSTDTQYF,TGCAGTGCTAGGAAGGACAGCACAGATACGCAGTATTTT
TRBD1,TRBV7-9,few,TRBJ1-4,CAGGQGTTNEKLFF,TGTGCCGGTGGACAGGGAACAACTAATGAAAAACTGTTTTTT
NA,TRBV24-1,few,TRBJ1-1,CATRGNRDGTEAFF,TGTGCCACCAGGGGGAACAGGGATGGAACTGAAGCTTTCTTT
NA,TRBV12-3/TRBV12-4,few,TRBJ1-2,CASSLGVAYYGYTF,TGTGCCAGCAGTTTAGGTGTAGCCTATTATGGCTACACCTTC
NA,TRBV27,NA,TRBJ2-1,CASSTRFREQFF,TGTGCCAGCAGTACCCGATTCAGGGAGCAGTTCTTC
NA,TRBV12-3/TRBV12-4,few,TRBJ2-3,CASKRRTASTDTQYF,TGTGCCAGCAAGAGGAGGACAGCTAGCACAGATACGCAGTATTTT
TRBD1,TRBV20-1,many,TRBJ1-2,CSAPKTGNGYTF,TGCAGTGCTCCGAAGACAGGGAATGGCTACACCTTC
NA,TRBV7-2,few,TRBJ1-5,CASSLVQGPQPQHF,TGTGCCAGCAGCTTAGTGCAGGGACCCCAGCCCCAGCATTTT
NA,TRBV5-1,many,TRBJ2-1,CASDPGHSYNEQFF,TGCGCCAGCGACCCGGGACACTCCTACAATGAGCAGTTCTTC
NA,TRBV20-1,NA,TRBJ1-2,CSAPNRANYGYTF,TGCAGTGCTCCAAACAGGGCTAACTATGGCTACACCTTC
NA,TRBV14,many,TRBJ1-2,CASSQESRRGGGYTF,TGTGCCAGCAGCCAAGAGTCTAGAAGGGGTGGAGGCTACACCTTC
TRBD1,TRBV9,NA,TRBJ2-1,CASSDGQGALREQFF,TGTGCCAGCAGCGATGGACAGGGGGCTTTACGGGAGCAGTTCTTC
TRBD1,TRBV12-3/TRBV12-4,NA,TRBJ1-4,CASSLRPGQEKLFF,TGTGCCAGCAGTTTACGGCCGGGACAGGAAAAACTGTTTTTT
NA,TRBV7-2,NA,TRBJ1-1,CASSAHPNTEAFF,TGTGCCAGCAGCGCACACCCGAACACTGAAGCTTTCTTT
TRBD1,TRBV25-1,NA,TRBJ2-1,CASSERPGTGAAYNEQFF,TGTGCCAGCAGTGAACGCCCGGGGACAGGGGCGGCCTACAATGAGCAGTTCTTC
NA,TRBV7-9,NA,TRBJ2-3,CASRGRSSTDTQYF,TGTGCCAGCAGGGGTCGTTCTAGCACAGATACGCAGTATTTT
TRBD1,TRBV7-8,few,TRBJ1-1,CTSSLEDRGTEAFF,TGTACCAGCAGCCTCGAGGACAGGGGCACTGAAGCTTTCTTT
TRBD2,TRBV5-1,NA,TRBJ2-1,CASSPNSGGIEEQFF,TGCGCCAGCAGCCCTAATAGCGGGGGGATTGAGGAGCAGTTCTTC
NA,TRBV3-1,NA,TRBJ2-1,CASSHIYPYNEQFF,TGTGCCAGCAGCCATATTTATCCCTACAATGAGCAGTTCTTC
NA,TRBV18,NA,TRBJ2-1,CASSVVRDNSYNEQFF,TGTGCCAGCTCAGTCGTCCGGGACAACTCCTACAATGAGCAGTTCTTC
TRBD2,TRBV4-3,few,TRBJ2-5,CASSQDSLAGGETQYF,TGCGCCAGCAGCCAAGACAGTCTAGCGGGAGGCGAGACCCAGTACTTC